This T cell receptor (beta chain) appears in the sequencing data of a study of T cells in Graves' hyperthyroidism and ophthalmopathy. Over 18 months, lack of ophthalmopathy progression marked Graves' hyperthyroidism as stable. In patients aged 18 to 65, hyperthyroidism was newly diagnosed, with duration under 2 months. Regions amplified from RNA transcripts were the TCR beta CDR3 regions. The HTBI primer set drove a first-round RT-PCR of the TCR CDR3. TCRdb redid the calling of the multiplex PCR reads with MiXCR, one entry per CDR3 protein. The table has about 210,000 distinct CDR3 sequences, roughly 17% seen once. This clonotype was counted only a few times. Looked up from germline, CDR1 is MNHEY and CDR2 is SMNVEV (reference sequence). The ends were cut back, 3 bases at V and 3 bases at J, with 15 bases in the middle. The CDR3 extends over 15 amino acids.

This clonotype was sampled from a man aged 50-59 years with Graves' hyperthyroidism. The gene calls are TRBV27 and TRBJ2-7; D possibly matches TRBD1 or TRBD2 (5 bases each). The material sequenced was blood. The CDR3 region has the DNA TGTGCCAGCAGTTTTGGGGGACCAGCAGGCTACGAGCAGTACTTC. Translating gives CASSFGGPAGYEQYF.